This TCR beta chain was captured by sequencing in a study of shared clonotypes between healthy human individuals. Looking at the study overall: The donor group consisted of two women and a few men, aged 18 to 49. Broader study findings: Four donors had around 5% of their naive CD4 clonotypes in common.

Trimming pared 4 bases from V and 1 base from J, leaving 16 bases between. Germline lookup yields CDR1 SNHLY and CDR2 FYNNEI. The length of the CDR3 is 16 residues. Terminally differentiated effector memory CD45RA+ cells were excluded from the naive CD8 cells, which were CD45RO-negative and positively selected for CCR7. Assay used: immunoSEQ multiplex PCR; TCRdb lists only in-frame clones, some missing. The top ten clones hold about 1.7% of a sample with roughly 2,000,000 clones, approximately 92% of them seen once. A note on this clone: Its specificity is not known.

Material for sequencing was naive CD8+ T cells from PBMCs. The sequence derives from a man younger than 35 in good health. Some clones in this sample may be carry-over from other donors' samples. The chain recombines TRBV2 with TRBJ1-1; D is possibly TRBD1 (5 bases). The chain's CDR3 is CASSGWGDSENTEAFF. The CDR3 DNA reads as TGTGCCAGCAGTGGATGGGGGGATTCAGAGAACACTGAAGCTTTCTTT.